This T cell receptor beta chain was captured by sequencing in a study of beta chain features in type 1 diabetes (dated by TCRdb to about 2018). About the full investigation: Mean age, gender distribution, total cell number and subset yield were not different between patients and healthy donors. A total of 107,917,701 sorted cells were examined across all samples, and the number of cells per subset was strongly correlated with RNA yield. The study compared TCRB repertoires of sorted circulating CD4+ T cell subsets between recently diagnosed type 1 diabetes patients and matched healthy donors. Regulatory and stem cell-like memory subsets were isolated from only 8 patients and about eight healthy donors, whereas naive and central memory subsets came from all 28 donors. What the study reported, not specific to this receptor: Only small numbers of individuals were included in the HLA sub-analyses, which left unresolved whether HLA type had any influence on TCRB rearrangement. Naive, central memory and regulatory TCRB repertoires appeared to be more similar among patients than among healthy donors. Shorter templates might be favored by PCR, yet because patient and control samples were amplified and corrected together, any such skew would affect both groups equally. In all four CD4+ subsets, TCRB CDR3 length was moderately but significantly shorter in type 1 diabetes patients. At VDJ recombination sites, type 1 diabetes patients had fewer insertions and more deleted nucleotides, which implies abnormalities in thymic rearrangement. Because cDNA was sequenced instead of genomic DNA, activated cells with high expression could be over-represented, although the groups did not differ in activation or CD3 levels.

V is clipped by 0 bases and J by 9 bases, and the sequence between their germline boundaries is 9 bases long. Including the terminal cysteine and phenylalanine, the CDR3 comprises 12 residues. Only the CDR3 part of the read is kept: 36 bases, read in frame from the first base. CDR1 and CDR2 are drawn from the germline V gene: SQVTM, ANQGSEA. From each donor, a single peripheral blood sample of about 110 mL on average was drawn into heparinised tubes. A BD FACSAria II and a panel including CD45RO, CCR7, CD25, CD127, CD95 and CD27 were used to sort naive, central memory, regulatory and stem cell-like memory CD4+ T cells. Every sorted population had a purity above 95%. PBMCs were separated immediately by Lymphoprep density gradient centrifugation and were stained directly, without being cultured. To minimize batch effects, samples were stained and sorted in pairs, one healthy donor with one patient per experiment.

The High Capacity cDNA Reverse Transcription Kit was used to reverse transcribe all of the isolated RNA, meaning that expressed TCRB transcripts were what got sequenced. Naive, central memory and regulatory T cell samples underwent deep immunoSEQ sequencing, averaging approximately 3.5 million total reads per sample. After sorted cells were lysed in RLT buffer, RNA was extracted with DNase-treated RNeasy Micro or Mini kits, with the choice depending on cell number. To prevent cross-contamination, every cell subset was processed on its own, while patient and healthy donor samples were processed together. The immunoSEQ multiplex PCR was used to amplify TCRB sequences from cDNA, generating 87-bp fragments that spanned the CDR3 region. The amplicons were sequenced using the Illumina HiSeq platform. Under the source paper's analysis protocol: PCR bias was corrected computationally using synthetic template baselines, and reads within Hamming distance 2 were collapsed, with unmergeable singletons discarded. By aligning reads against IMGT, V, D and J genes, CDR3 length, and insertions or deletions at six rearrangement sites were assigned. Within each subset, clonotype counts were normalized to sorted cell number, after which true diversity and Gini coefficients were computed with the tcR R package. Repertoire sharing was quantified using the overlap coefficient calculated on TCRB nucleotide sequences. As a proxy for the pre-selection repertoire, out-of-frame TCRB sequences from naive cells were analyzed. In TCRdb, the immuneACCESS table is reduced to in-frame sequences with V and J assigned. These tables do not hold every clone; where another copy was compared, an unresolved V gene accounts for under half, and the others remain unexplained. D and trimming come from the DNA, and the V and J calls and clone size come from that table. This sample holds 600,000 or so clones; around 12% were observed only once. Around 0.12% of the sample comes from the top ten.

This clone occurred a few times. Its antigen has not been determined. No much larger clonotype is one base removed from it; base qualities were not supplied. This receptor was taken from a man aged 25 to 40 with type 1 diabetes. The chain joins TRBV29-1 to TRBJ1-5; no D gene call is confident. The sequencing sample was made of naive CD4+ T cells from blood. The cell subset or site label, as the study defines it: true naive CD4+ T cells. CDR3 protein: CSVEDDAGPQHF. The bases are TGCAGCGTTGAAGATGATGCAGGGCCCCAGCATTTT.